This T cell receptor beta chain was documented in a study of shared clonotypes between healthy human individuals. Notes on the study in general: Rarefaction indicated that sorted-subset sequencing remained incomplete although depth was large. Four donors shared around 5.1% of their naive CD4 clonotypes.

Only CD45RO-negative cells positively selected for CCR7 counted as naive CD8 cells, so terminally differentiated effector memory CD45RA+ cells were excluded. Several immunoSEQ plates received, in even portions, the genomic DNA of each subset. Here immunoSEQ multiplex PCR was the method, and the copy in TCRdb shows in-frame clones only, minus some. The table includes about 2.2 million clones, approximately 92% detected once. For this clone: Its antigen is currently unknown.

The sequence came from a man between 18 and 35 years old in good health. Some clones in this sample may be carry-over from other donors' samples. Material: naive CD8+ T cells from PBMCs.

DNA of the CDR3: TGTGCCAGCAGCACTAAGGGACTAACCTACGAGCAGTACTTC. It is translated as CASSTKGLTYEQYF. The chain is built from TRBV27 and TRBJ2-7; 7 positions agree with TRBD2. There are 14 residues in the CDR3. V lost 6 bases, J lost 2 bases, and 7 bases stayed unmatched. Germline V lookup: CDR1 MNHEY, CDR2 SMNVEV (reference sequence).